The T cell receptor beta chain described here comes from a study of Graves' ophthalmopathy and Graves' hyperthyroidism. As for the study in general: Hyperthyroidism is called stable when no ophthalmopathy develops within 18 months of follow-up.

RNA transcripts yielded amplified TCR beta CDR3 regions. After a first-round RT-PCR with HTBI primers, a second-round multiplex PCR was run. TCRdb re-called the multiplex PCR reads through MiXCR, storing one row per CDR3 protein. The top ten clones hold 4% to 5% of a sample with about 500,000 distinct CDR3 sequences, 35% to 45% of them seen once. Trimming removed 1 base from V and 9 bases from J, with 10 bases in between. CDR1 SEHNR and CDR2 FQNEAQ come from the germline V gene (reference sequence). This CDR3 is built from 13 residues. Sequenced material: peripheral blood or thyroid tissue (not recorded which). The TCR was taken from an adult man with Graves' hyperthyroidism. The gene calls are TRBV7-9 and TRBJ1-3; D is uncertain. CDR3 nucleotides: TGTGCCAGCAGCTTAGATAGCGGGAGCACCATATATTTT. As protein: CASSLDSGSTIYF.